What follows are 24 T cell receptor beta chains derived from one specimen sequenced in a study of T-cell memory formation after mild COVID-19. TCRdb processed the 5' RACE reads anew with MiXCR; each CDR3 protein has one entry. Found here are approximately 290,000 distinct CDR3 sequences, about 16% of them singletons; the top ten hold about a fifth. The specimen sequenced was PBMCs or a T cell subset sorted from them (not recorded which). The receptors here all came from a man younger than 30 who had mild COVID-19 (a few samples of this study predate the infection). Cell type and time point are not known.

This clonotype has only a few counts. This chain uses TRBV7-3 with TRBJ1-1; D not resolved. The CDR3 runs to 13 residues. Germline-derived CDR1 and CDR2 are SGHTA and FQGTGA. Trimming cost V 6 bases and J 1 base, with 9 bases left between them. CDR3: CASRSRQNTEAFF. The CDR3 DNA reads as TGTGCCAGCAGATCCCGACAGAACACTGAAGCTTTCTTT.

V and J are TRBV28 and TRBJ2-1, with D possibly called TRBD1 or TRBD2 (6 bases each). Germline CDR1 and CDR2: MDHEN and SYDVKM. The CDR3 covers 15 residues. V lost 4 bases and J 3 bases, leaving 13 bases between the germline ends. The CDR3 sequence is CASSSQGRGYNEQFF. Written as DNA, the CDR3 is TGTGCCAGCAGTTCCCAGGGGCGGGGCTACAATGAGCAGTTCTTC.

This clonotype was counted between two and nine times. The chain has TRBV12-3 or TRBV12-4 and TRBJ2-3, with D tentatively TRBD2 (6 bases). Deletions cut 5 bases from V and 3 bases from J, with 15 bases between. This CDR3 has 15 amino acids. The CDR3 region has the DNA TGTGCCAGCAGTCCCCGGTGGAGGGCGACAGATACGCAGTATTTT. Its protein is CASSPRWRATDTQYF.

The rearrangement uses TRBV4-3 and TRBJ1-5, with TRBD1 as a possible D gene (5 bases). This CDR3 has 15 amino acids. CDR1 and CDR2 from the germline V gene are LGHNA and YSLEER. Trimming took 0 bases from V and 4 from J, leaving 10 bases between them. The CDR3 sequence is CASSQEGTANQPQHF. CDR3 in DNA: TGCGCCAGCAGCCAAGAGGGGACGGCGAATCAGCCCCAGCATTTT.

The rearrangement uses TRBV7-2 and TRBJ2-5; D is possibly TRBD1 (5 bases). The V end was cut by 2 bases, the J end by 4 bases, with 11 bases between. This CDR3 region has 14 residues. Germline V gene data show CDR1 as SGHTA and CDR2 as FQGNSA. Here the CDR3 reads CASSLLGLGETQYF. CDR3 coding DNA: TGTGCCAGCAGCTTACTGGGGCTGGGAGAGACCCAGTACTTC.

This clonotype was recorded a few times. The rearrangement uses TRBV12-3 or TRBV12-4 and TRBJ1-6; D is unclear. The CDR3 runs 13 residues. Trimming removed 4 bases at V and 11 bases at J, with 12 bases between. The CDR3 spells CASSWENWAPLHF. The DNA of the CDR3 is TGTGCCAGCAGTTGGGAGAATTGGGCACCCCTCCACTTT.

This clonotype was observed a handful of times. V usage is TRBV5-6 and J usage is TRBJ2-7; D remains unclear. Trimming took off 2 bases at V and 2 bases at J, with 5 bases between the two ends. The CDR3 is 12 amino acids. CDR1 and CDR2 from the germline V gene are SGHDT and YYEEEE. The CDR3 DNA sequence: TGTGCCAGCAGCTTCATGACCTACGAGCAGTACTTC. It encodes CASSFMTYEQYF.

There are a few counts of this clonotype. V usage is TRBV27 and J usage is TRBJ1-5; 9 bases match TRBD1. Germline CDR1 and CDR2: MNHEY and SMNVEV (reference sequence). After removal of 4 bases from V and 6 bases from J, the junction contained 4 bases not matched to a gene. The length of the CDR3 is 14 residues. The CDR3 region has the DNA TGTGCCAGCAGTTCGGGACAGGGATCTCAGCCCCAGCATTTT. Encoded protein: CASSSGQGSQPQHF.

This clonotype was seen more than once but under ten times. This chain joins TRBV20-1 and TRBJ2-1; D is perhaps TRBD2 (5 bases). Trimming stripped 0 bases from V and 9 bases from J, with 15 bases between. The CDR3 is made up of 14 amino acids. CDR1 and CDR2 from the germline V gene are DFQATT and SNEGSKA (reference sequence). In nucleotides, the CDR3 is TGCAGTGCTAGAGATCGAAGAGGGCCCCCTGAGCAGTTCTTC. Amino acids: CSARDRRGPPEQFF.

The chain has TRBV20-1 and TRBJ2-3; D is ambiguous. CDR3 length: 15 residues. The V gene's germline CDR1 is DFQATT and CDR2 SNEGSKA (reference sequence). V was pared by 5 bases and J by 0 bases, with 15 bases between. The CDR3 reads CSARPPTTSTDTQYF. The CDR3 DNA sequence: TGCAGTGCTCGACCCCCTACTACTAGCACAGATACGCAGTATTTT.

This clonotype was observed a handful of times. The V gene is TRBV6-1, the J gene TRBJ1-5; 9 positions match TRBD1. The ends lost 4 bases at V and 6 bases at J; junction bases unmatched: 7. The CDR3 spans 15 residues. CDR1 and CDR2 from the germline V gene are MNHNS and SASEGT. CDR3 bases: TGTGCCAGCAGTGTAACAGGGGGCGCAAGTCAGCCCCAGCATTTT. It encodes CASSVTGGASQPQHF.

In nucleotides, the CDR3 is TGTGCCAGCAAATACGCGACAGGGGGAGGTTCGGACACCGGGGAGCTGTTTTTT. As protein: CASKYATGGGSDTGELFF. The chain combines TRBV12-3 or TRBV12-4 with TRBJ2-2; 9 nucleotides match TRBD1. V was pared by 7 bases and J by 3 bases, with 15 bases of the junction left unmatched. This CDR3 comprises 18 residues.

In its sample, this clonotype was seen a few times. V is TRBV4-3 and J is TRBJ1-5, with D tentatively TRBD1 (5 bases). This CDR3 has 13 residues. Germline V gives CDR1 LGHNA, CDR2 YSLEER. V was pared by 4 bases and J by 4 bases, with 8 bases between. The CDR3 region has the DNA TGCGCCAGCAGCCGGGACCGGAATCAGCCCCAGCATTTT. Encoded protein: CASSRDRNQPQHF.

This clonotype was found a few times. V is TRBV7-9 and J is TRBJ2-7, with TRBD1 matching over 8 bases. J was trimmed by 1 base and V by 6 bases; bases with no gene match: 14. The CDR3 runs to 17 residues. Germline-derived CDR1 and CDR2 are SEHNR and FQNEAQ (reference sequence). The CDR3 coding sequence is TGTGCCAGCAGTCCCACGACAGGGGCTTTATTATCCTACGAGCAGTACGTC. It specifies CASSPTTGALLSYEQYV.

This clonotype was seen ten or more times. The V call is TRBV5-1, the J call TRBJ1-1; D is ambiguous. Germline CDR1 is SGHRS and CDR2 is YFSETQ. Trimming shortened V by 4 bases and J by 3 bases, and 10 bases separated the two germline ends. This CDR3 comprises 13 residues. CDR3 bases: TGCGCCAGCAGCCCTTGGGGAGACACTGAAGCTTTCTTT. It is translated as CASSPWGDTEAFF.

This clonotype has just a few counts. CDR3 loop: CASSQESGGPGETQYF. Here the CDR3 DNA reads TGCGCCAGCAGCCAAGAGAGCGGGGGGCCGGGAGAGACCCAGTACTTC. The chain carries TRBV4-1 and TRBJ2-5; 9 bases match TRBD2. J gave up 4 bases and V 0 bases, and 6 bases lay outside the gene matches. The CDR3 runs to 16 residues. Germline lookup yields CDR1 MGHRA and CDR2 YSYEKL.

The table lists this clonotype with many counts. This sequence joins TRBV9 and TRBJ1-2; D not certain. The ends were cut back, 0 bases at V and 8 bases at J, with 11 bases in the middle. This CDR3 region has 13 residues. Per germline, CDR1 SGDLS and CDR2 YYNGEE. CDR3 bases: TGTGCCAGCAGCGTAGCCGGAGCCTTAGGCTACACCTTC. Translated: CASSVAGALGYTF.

By share of the sample, this clonotype is medium-sized. The rearrangement joins TRBV6-4 to TRBJ2-7, with a possible D match to TRBD1 (5 bases). Germline CDR1 MRHNA, CDR2 SNTAGT. The CDR3 sequence is 14 residues long. The V gene lost 2 bases and the J gene lost 5 bases, with 13 bases spanning the gap. The CDR3 spells CASSDIGDSHEQYF. The CDR3 nucleotides are TGTGCCAGCAGTGACATCGGAGACAGTCACGAGCAGTACTTC.

The chain joins TRBV6-5 to TRBJ1-2; 11 nucleotides align to TRBD1. Trimming at V came to 2 bases and at J to 4 bases, leaving 6 bases not matched to a gene. The CDR3 contains 16 residues. CDR1 is MNHEY, CDR2 SVGAGI, per germline. The CDR3: CASSYGGTGGSYGYTF. The CDR3 DNA is TGTGCCAGCAGTTACGGGGGGACAGGGGGTAGCTATGGCTACACCTTC.

This clonotype was observed a handful of times. This chain connects TRBV7-9 to TRBJ2-7, with 9 bases fitting TRBD2. The CDR3 spans 14 residues. The J segment lost 2 bases and the V segment lost 7 bases, leaving 6 bases of the junction unmatched. CDR1 and CDR2 from the germline V gene are SEHNR and FQNEAQ (reference sequence). CDR3: CASKERGETYEQYF. DNA for the CDR3: TGTGCCAGCAAGGAGCGGGGGGAAACCTACGAGCAGTACTTC.

The chain links TRBV4-2 to TRBJ2-5; D is unclear. The CDR3 runs to 15 residues. Germline CDR1 LGHNA, CDR2 YNFKEQ. V was shortened by 0 bases and J by 3 bases, with 11 bases between the two germline ends. The CDR3 is CASSQERRREETQYF. The DNA of the CDR3 is TGTGCCAGCAGCCAAGAGAGAAGACGGGAAGAGACCCAGTACTTC.

At least ten counts were recorded for this clonotype. CDR3: CASWDRQTPYEQYF. The CDR3 bases are TGTGCCAGCTGGGACCGCCAAACACCCTACGAGCAGTACTTC. The chain has TRBV27 and TRBJ2-7; D could derive from TRBD1 or TRBD2 (5 bases each). This CDR3 spans 14 amino acids. The V end was cut by 8 bases, the J end by 2 bases, with 16 bases between. Looked up from germline, CDR1 is MNHEY and CDR2 is SMNVEV (reference sequence).

On this clonotype: The junction shows a germline mismatch at one end, possibly a read error. This chain links TRBV7-2 with TRBJ2-5; 12 bases agree with TRBD2. Germline CDR1 reads SGHTA; CDR2 reads FQGNSA. This CDR3 contains 16 residues. Here the CDR3 DNA reads TGTGCCAGCAGCCTTGGACTAGCGGGGAGCCAAGAGAACCAGTACTTC. Amino acid sequence: CASSLGLAGSQENQYF.

This clonotype has a count of ten or more. The chain has TRBV6-5 and TRBJ2-5; D gene uncertain. This CDR3 contains 13 residues. Trimming left V 4 bases short and J 0 bases short, with 6 bases between. CDR1 is MNHEY, CDR2 SVGAGI, per germline. The CDR3 loop reads CASSFTYQETQYF. The CDR3, as DNA: TGTGCCAGCAGTTTTACGTACCAAGAGACCCAGTACTTC.